This TCR beta chain came from a study of T cells in Graves' hyperthyroidism and ophthalmopathy. Investigators excluded patients with uncontrolled infection, other autoimmune disease, pregnancy or lactation. Clinical symptoms, serum thyroxine, TRAb, thyroid ultrasound and orbital computed tomography established diagnosis. The blood sample dates from first hyperthyroidism diagnosis, preceding any ophthalmopathy symptoms. PBMCs were derived from around 10 ml fresh peripheral blood. This clonotype was recorded many times. TCR beta CDR3 regions were amplified from RNA. Carried out on the TCR CDR3, a first-round RT-PCR used the HTBI primer set. TCRdb recomputed calls from the multiplex PCR reads with MiXCR, one row per CDR3 protein. Of under 300,000 distinct CDR3 sequences listed, nearly 15% were seen once; the top ten hold over 30%. Source material: blood. The receptor was isolated from a woman in her forties or fifties with Graves' hyperthyroidism that later progressed to Graves' ophthalmopathy.

The chain's CDR3 is CASSQRAGAHYNEQFF. The CDR3 nucleotides read TGTGCCAGCAGCCAACGGGCGGGAGCGCACTACAATGAGCAGTTCTTC. This rearrangement joins TRBV14 to TRBJ2-1; 7 bases match TRBD2. Trimming took 2 bases from V and 3 from J; bases not matched to a gene: 7. Germline V lookup: CDR1 SGHDN, CDR2 FVKESK. This CDR3 region has 16 residues.